This T cell receptor (beta chain) came from a study of Ad26.COV2.S vaccination and SARS-CoV-2 variants. For the study at large: Ad26.COV2.S shots went into the muscle once or twice, 56 days apart.

Documented treatment: roughly 19 received Ad26.COV2.S at low or high dose, single or two shots; a few received placebo; per-sample allocation not given. Day 63 following the first vaccine or placebo injection was when the samples were taken. The CDR3 consists of 15 residues. CDR1 LNHNV and CDR2 YYDKDF come from the germline V gene (reference sequence). With 1 base clipped from V and 4 bases from J, the junction kept 4 bases outside the gene matches. TCRdb's table, derived via immunoSEQ multiplex PCR, lists solely in-frame clones and lacks some. The table has 300,000 to 400,000 clones, about 87% seen once.

This material consisted of peripheral blood, taken in a trial of Ad26.COV2.S vaccine versus placebo. This chain uses TRBV15 with TRBJ2-5; 9 bases map to TRBD2. This TCR was sampled from a person between 18 and 60 years old who received the Ad26.COV2.S COVID-19 vaccine or a placebo. This chain's CDR3 is CATSRVAGAGETQYF. The CDR3 DNA reads TGTGCCACCAGCAGAGTAGCGGGAGCGGGAGAGACCCAGTACTTC. Looking up the rest from reference TRBV15 and TRBJ2-5 gives the full variable domain: DAMVIQNPRYQVTQFGKPVTLSCSQTLNHNVMYWYQQKSSQAPKLLFHYYDKDFNNEADTPDNFQSRRPNTSFCFLDIRSPGLGDTAMYLCATSRVAGAGETQYFGPGTRLLVL.